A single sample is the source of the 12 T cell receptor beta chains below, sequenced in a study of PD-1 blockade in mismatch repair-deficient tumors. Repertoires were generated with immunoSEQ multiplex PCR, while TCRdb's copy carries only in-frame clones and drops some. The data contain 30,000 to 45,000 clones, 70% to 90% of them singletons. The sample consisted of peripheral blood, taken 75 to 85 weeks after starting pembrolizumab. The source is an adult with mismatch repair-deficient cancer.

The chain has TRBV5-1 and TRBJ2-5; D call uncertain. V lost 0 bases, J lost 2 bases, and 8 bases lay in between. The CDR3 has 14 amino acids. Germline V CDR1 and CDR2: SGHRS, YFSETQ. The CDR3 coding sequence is TGCGCCAGCAGCTTGGCCAGGAGTCAAGAGACCCAGTACTTC. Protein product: CASSLARSQETQYF. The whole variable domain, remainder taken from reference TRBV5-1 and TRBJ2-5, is KAGVTQTPRYLIKTRGQQVTLSCSPISGHRSVSWYQQTPGQGLQFLFEYFSETQRNKGNFPGRFSGRQFSNSRSEMNVSTLELGDSALYLCASSLARSQETQYFGPGTRLLVL.

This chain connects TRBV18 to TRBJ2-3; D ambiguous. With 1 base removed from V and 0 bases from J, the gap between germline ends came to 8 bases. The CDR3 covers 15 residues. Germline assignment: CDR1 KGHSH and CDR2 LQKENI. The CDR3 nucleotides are TGTGCCAGCTCACCACGCGCGGATAGCACAGATACGCAGTATTTT. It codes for CASSPRADSTDTQYF.

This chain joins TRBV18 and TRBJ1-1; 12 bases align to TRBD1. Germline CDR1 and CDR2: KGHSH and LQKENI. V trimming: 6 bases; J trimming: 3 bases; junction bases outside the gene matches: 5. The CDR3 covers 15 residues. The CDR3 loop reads CASSLWDRGHTEAFF. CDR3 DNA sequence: TGTGCCAGCTCGCTCTGGGACAGGGGGCACACTGAAGCTTTCTTT.

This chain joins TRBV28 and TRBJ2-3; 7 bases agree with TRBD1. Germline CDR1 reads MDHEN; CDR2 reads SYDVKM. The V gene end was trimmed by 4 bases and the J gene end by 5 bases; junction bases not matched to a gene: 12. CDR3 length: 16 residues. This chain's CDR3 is CASSSGTDREGDTQYF. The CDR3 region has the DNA TGTGCCAGCAGTTCAGGTACCGACAGGGAAGGAGATACGCAGTATTTT.

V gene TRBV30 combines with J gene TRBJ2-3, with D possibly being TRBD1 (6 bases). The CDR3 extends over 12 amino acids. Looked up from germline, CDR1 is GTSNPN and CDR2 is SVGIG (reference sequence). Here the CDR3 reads CAWDTGLRTQYF. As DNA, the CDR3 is TGTGCATGGGATACAGGGCTGCGTACGCAGTATTTT. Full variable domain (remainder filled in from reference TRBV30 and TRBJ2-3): SQTIHQWPATLVQPVGSPLSLECTVEGTSNPNLYWYRQAAGRGLQLLFYSVGIGQISSEVPQNLSASRPQDRQFILSSKKLLLSDSGFYLCAWDTGLRTQYFGPGTRLTVL.

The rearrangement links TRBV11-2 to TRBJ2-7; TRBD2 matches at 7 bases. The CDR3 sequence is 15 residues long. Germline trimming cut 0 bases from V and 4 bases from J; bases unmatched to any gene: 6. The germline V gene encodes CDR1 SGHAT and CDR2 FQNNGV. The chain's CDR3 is CASSLEAGGGYEQYF. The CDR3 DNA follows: TGTGCCAGCAGCTTAGAGGCAGGCGGGGGTTACGAGCAGTACTTC. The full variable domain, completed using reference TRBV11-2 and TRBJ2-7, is EAGVAQSPRYKIIEKRQSVAFWCNPISGHATLYWYQQILGQGPKLLIQFQNNGVVDDSQLPKDRFSAERLKGVDSTLKIQPAKLEDSAVYLCASSLEAGGGYEQYFGPGTRLTVT.

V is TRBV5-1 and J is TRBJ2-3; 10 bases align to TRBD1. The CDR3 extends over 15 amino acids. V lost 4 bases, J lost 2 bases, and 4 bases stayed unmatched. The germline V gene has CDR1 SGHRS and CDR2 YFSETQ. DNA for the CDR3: TGCGCCAGCAGCCAAGGACAGGGGGACACAGATACGCAGTATTTT. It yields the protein CASSQGQGDTDTQYF.

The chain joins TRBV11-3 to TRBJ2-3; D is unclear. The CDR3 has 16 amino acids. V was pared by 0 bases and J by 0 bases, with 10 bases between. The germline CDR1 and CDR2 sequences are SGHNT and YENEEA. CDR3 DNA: TGTGCCAGCAGCTTAGATTTGTTCGGGAGCACAGATACGCAGTATTTT. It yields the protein CASSLDLFGSTDTQYF.

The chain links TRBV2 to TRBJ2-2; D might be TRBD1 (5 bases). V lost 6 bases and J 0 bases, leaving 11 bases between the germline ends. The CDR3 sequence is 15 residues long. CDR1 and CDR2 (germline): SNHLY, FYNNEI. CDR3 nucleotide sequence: TGTGCCAGCAGGGCGACAGACCCGAACACCGGGGAGCTGTTTTTT. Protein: CASRATDPNTGELFF.

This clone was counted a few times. DNA of the CDR3: TGTGCCAGCAGTCCAAGGGACGGACTTGAAGCTTTCTTT. Protein product: CASSPRDGLEAFF. V is TRBV6-5 and J is TRBJ1-1; D perhaps matches TRBD1 (5 bases). V was trimmed by 5 bases and J by 7 bases, leaving 14 bases between them. CDR1 and CDR2 from the germline V gene are MNHEY and SVGAGI. CDR3 length equals 13 residues.

In DNA, the CDR3 is TGTGCCAGCAGAGCTAAAAGTTTGTACGAGCAGTACTTC. Translating gives CASRAKSLYEQYF. The genes are TRBV2 and TRBJ2-7; no clear D gene. The CDR3 is 13 amino acids. The V end was cut by 6 bases, the J end by 4 bases, with 13 bases between. CDR1 SNHLY and CDR2 FYNNEI come from the germline V gene.

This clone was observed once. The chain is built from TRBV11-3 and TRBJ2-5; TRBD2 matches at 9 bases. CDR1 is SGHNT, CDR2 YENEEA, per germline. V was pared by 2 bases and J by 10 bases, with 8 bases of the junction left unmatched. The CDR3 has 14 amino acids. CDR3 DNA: TGTGCCAGCAGCTTATCTAGCGGGGCAGTTATCCAGTACTTC. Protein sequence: CASSLSSGAVIQYF.